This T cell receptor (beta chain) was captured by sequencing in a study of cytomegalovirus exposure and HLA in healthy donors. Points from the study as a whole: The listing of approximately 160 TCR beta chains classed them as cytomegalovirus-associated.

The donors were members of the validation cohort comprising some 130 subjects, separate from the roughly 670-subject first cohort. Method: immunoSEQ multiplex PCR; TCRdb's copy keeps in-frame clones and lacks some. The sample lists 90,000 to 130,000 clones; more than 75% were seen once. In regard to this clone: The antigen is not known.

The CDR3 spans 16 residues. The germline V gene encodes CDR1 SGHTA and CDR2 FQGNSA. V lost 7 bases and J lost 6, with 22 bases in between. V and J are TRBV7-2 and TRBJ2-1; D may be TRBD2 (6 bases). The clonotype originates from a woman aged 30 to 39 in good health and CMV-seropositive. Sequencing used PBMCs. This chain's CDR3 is CASTLSLGLAFNEQFF. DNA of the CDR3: TGTGCCAGCACCCTTAGCTTGGGGCTAGCGTTCAATGAGCAGTTCTTC.